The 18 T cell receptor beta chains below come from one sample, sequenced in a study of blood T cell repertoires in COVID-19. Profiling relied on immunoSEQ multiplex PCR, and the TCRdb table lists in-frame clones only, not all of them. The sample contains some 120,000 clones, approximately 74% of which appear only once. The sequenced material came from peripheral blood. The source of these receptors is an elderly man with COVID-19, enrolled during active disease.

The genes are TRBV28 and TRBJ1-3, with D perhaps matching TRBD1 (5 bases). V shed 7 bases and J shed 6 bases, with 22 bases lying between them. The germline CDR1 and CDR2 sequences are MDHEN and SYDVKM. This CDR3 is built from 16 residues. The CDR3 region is CASKGPGRTRANTIYF. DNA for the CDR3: TGTGCCAGCAAGGGCCCAGGGAGGACTCGAGCAAACACCATATATTTT.

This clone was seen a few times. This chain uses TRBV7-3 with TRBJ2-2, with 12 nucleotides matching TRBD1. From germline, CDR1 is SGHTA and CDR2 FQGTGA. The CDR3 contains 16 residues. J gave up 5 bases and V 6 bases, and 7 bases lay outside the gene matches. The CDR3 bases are TGTGCCAGCAGGTCCGGGACAGGGGGCCGGACCGGGGAGCTGTTTTTT. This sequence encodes CASRSGTGGRTGELFF.

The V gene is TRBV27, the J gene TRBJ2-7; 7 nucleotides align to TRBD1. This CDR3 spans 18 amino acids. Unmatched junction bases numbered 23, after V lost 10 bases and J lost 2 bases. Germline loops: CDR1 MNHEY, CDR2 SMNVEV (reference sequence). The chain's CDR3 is CATRGTVLLHKVTYEQYF. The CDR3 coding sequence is TGTGCCACCCGAGGGACAGTACTACTACATAAGGTGACCTACGAGCAGTACTTC.

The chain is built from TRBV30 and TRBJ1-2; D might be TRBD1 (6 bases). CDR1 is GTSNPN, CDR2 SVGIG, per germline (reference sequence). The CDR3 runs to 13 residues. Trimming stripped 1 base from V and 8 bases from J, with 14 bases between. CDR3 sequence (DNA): TGTGCCTGGAGTGGGGGGCAGGGAAGGGGCTACACCTTC. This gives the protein CAWSGGQGRGYTF.

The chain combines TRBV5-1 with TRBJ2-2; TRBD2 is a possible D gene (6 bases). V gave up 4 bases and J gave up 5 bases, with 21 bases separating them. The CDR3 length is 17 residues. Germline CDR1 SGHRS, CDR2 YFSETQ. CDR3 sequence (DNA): TGCGCCAGCAGCCCCGAGGGGAGAGGGAGCGGGACCGGGGAGCTGTTTTTT. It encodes CASSPEGRGSGTGELFF.

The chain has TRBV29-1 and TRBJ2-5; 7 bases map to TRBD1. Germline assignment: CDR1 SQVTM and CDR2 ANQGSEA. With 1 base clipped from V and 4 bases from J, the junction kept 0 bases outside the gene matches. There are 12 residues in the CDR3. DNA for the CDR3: TGCAGCGTTGAAGGGGACAGAGAGACCCAGTACTTC. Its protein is CSVEGDRETQYF. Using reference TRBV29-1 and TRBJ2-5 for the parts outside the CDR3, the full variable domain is SAVISQKPSRDICQRGTSLTIQCQVDSQVTMMFWYRQQPGQSLTLIATANQGSEATYESGFVIDKFPISRPNLTFSTLTVSNMSPEDSSIYLCSVEGDRETQYFGPGTRLLVL.

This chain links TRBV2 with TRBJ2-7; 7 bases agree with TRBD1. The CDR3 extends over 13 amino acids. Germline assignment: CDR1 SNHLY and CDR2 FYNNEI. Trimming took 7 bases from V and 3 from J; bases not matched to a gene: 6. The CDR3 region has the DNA TGTGCCAGCACTTTTGGACAGGACTACGAGCAGTACTTC. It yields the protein CASTFGQDYEQYF.

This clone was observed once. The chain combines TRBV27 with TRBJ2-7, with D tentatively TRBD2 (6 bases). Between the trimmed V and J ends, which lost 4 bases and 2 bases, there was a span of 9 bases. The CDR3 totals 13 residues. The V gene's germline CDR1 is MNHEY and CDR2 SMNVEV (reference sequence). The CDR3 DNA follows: TGTGCCAGCAGTTACGGGGGAACCTACGAGCAGTACTTC. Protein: CASSYGGTYEQYF.

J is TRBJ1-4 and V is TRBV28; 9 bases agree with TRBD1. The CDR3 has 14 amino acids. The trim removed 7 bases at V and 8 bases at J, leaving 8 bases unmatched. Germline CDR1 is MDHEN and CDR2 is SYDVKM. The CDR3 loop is CASKRQGGWEKLFF. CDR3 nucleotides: TGTGCCAGCAAACGACAGGGGGGTTGGGAAAAACTGTTTTTT.

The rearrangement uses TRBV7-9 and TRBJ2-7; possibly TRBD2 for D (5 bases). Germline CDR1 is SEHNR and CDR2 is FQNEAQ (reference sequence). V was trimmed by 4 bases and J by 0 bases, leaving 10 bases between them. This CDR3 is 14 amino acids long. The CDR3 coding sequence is TGTGCCAGCAGCTACCGCGCGGGCTCCTACGAGCAGTACTTC. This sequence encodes CASSYRAGSYEQYF. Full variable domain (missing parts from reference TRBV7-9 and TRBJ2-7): DTGVSQNPRHKITKRGQNVTFRCDPISEHNRLYWYRQTLGQGPEFLTYFQNEAQLEKSRLLSDRFSAERPKGSFSTLEIQRTEQGDSAMYLCASSYRAGSYEQYFGPGTRLTVT.

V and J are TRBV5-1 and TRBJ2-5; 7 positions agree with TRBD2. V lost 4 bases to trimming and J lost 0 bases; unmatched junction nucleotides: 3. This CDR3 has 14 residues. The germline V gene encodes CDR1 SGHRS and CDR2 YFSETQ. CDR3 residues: CASSPSGNQETQYF. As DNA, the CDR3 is TGCGCCAGCAGCCCTAGCGGAAACCAAGAGACCCAGTACTTC.

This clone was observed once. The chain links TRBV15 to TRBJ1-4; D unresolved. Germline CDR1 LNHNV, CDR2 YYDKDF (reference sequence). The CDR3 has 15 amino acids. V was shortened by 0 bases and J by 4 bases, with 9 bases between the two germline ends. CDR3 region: CATSRDLGSNEKLFF. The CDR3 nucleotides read TGTGCCACCAGCAGAGATTTGGGCAGTAATGAAAAACTGTTTTTT.

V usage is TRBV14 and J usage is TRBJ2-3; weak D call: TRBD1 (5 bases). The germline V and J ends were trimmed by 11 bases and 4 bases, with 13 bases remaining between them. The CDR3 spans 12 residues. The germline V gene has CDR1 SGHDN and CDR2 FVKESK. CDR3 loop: CASRGTADTQYF. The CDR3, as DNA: TGTGCCTCAAGGGGAACCGCAGATACGCAGTATTTT.

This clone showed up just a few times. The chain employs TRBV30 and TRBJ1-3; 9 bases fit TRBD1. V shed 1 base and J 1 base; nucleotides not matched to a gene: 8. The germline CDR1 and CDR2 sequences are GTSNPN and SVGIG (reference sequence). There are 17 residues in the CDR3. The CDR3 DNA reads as TGTGCCTGGAGTGGAGGCGGGACAGGGTCTTCTGGAAACACCATATATTTT. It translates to CAWSGGGTGSSGNTIYF.

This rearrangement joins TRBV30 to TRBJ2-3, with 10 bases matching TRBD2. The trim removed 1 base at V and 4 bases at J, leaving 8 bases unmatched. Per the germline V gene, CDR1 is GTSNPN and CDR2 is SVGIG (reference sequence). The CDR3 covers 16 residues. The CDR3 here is CAWSDLAGEWADTQYF. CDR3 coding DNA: TGTGCCTGGAGTGACCTAGCGGGAGAGTGGGCAGATACGCAGTATTTT.

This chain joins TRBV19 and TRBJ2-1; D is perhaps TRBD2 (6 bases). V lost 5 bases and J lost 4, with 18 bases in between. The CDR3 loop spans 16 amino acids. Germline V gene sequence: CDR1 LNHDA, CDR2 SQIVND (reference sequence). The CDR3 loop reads CASSWDSGLGYNEQFF. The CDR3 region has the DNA TGTGCCAGTAGTTGGGACTCGGGGTTGGGGTACAATGAGCAGTTCTTC. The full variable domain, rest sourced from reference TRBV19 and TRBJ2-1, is DGGITQSPKYLFRKEGQNVTLSCEQNLNHDAMYWYRQDPGQGLRLIYYSQIVNDFQKGDIAEGYSVSREKKESFPLTVTSAQKNPTAFYLCASSWDSGLGYNEQFFGPGTRLTVL.

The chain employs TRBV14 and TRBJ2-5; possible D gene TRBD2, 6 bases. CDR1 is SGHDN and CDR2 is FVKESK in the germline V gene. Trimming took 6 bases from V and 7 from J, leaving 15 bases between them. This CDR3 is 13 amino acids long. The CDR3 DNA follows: TGTGCCAGCAGGCCCGGGGGAAGGGGGACCCAGTACTTC. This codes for CASRPGGRGTQYF.

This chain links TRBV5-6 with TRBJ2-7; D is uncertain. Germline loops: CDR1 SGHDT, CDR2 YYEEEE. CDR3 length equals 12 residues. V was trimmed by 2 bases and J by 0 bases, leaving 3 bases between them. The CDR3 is CASSFNSYEQYF. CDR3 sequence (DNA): TGTGCCAGCAGCTTCAACTCCTACGAGCAGTACTTC.